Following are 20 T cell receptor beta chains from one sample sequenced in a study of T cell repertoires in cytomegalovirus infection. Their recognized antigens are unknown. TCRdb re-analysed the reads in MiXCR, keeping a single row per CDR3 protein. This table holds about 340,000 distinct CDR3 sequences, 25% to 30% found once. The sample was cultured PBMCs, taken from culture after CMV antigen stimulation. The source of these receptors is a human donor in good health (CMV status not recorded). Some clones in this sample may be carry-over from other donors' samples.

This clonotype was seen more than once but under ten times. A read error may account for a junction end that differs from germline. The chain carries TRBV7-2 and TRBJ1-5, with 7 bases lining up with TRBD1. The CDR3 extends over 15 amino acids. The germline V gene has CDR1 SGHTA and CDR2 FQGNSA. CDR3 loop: CASSPGGGGKQPQHF. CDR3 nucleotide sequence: TGTGCCAGCAGCCCTGGGGGAGGGGGCAAACAGCCCCAGCATTTT.

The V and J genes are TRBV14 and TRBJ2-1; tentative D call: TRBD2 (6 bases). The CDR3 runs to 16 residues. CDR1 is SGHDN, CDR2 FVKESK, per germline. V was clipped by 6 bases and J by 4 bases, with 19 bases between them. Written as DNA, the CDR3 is TGTGCCAGCAGTTCGGGGGAGCGGGCCCCTTACAATGAGCAGTTCTTC. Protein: CASSSGERAPYNEQFF.

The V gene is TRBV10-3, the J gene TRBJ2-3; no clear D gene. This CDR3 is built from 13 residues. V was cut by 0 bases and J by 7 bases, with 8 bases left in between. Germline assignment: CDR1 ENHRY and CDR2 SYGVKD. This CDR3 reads CAISESMEYTQYF. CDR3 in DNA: TGTGCCATCAGTGAGTCGATGGAATATACGCAGTATTTT.

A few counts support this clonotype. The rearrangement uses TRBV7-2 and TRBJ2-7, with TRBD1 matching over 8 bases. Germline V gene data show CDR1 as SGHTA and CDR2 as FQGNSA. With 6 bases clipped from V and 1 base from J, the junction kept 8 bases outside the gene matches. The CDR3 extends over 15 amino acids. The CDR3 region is CASSIFWTGSYEQYF. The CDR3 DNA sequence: TGTGCCAGCAGTATTTTCTGGACAGGGTCCTACGAGCAGTACTTC.

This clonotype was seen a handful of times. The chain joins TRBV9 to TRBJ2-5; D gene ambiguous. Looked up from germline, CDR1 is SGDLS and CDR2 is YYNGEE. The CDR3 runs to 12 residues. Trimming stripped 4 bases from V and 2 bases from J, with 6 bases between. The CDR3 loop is CASSPHQETQYF. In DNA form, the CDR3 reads TGTGCCAGCAGCCCTCATCAAGAGACCCAGTACTTC.

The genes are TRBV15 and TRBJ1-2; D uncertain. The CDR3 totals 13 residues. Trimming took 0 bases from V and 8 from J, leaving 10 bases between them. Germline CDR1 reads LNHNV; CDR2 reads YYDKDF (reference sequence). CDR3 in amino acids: CATSRERGYGYTF. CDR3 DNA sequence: TGTGCCACCAGCAGAGAGCGCGGATACGGCTACACCTTC.

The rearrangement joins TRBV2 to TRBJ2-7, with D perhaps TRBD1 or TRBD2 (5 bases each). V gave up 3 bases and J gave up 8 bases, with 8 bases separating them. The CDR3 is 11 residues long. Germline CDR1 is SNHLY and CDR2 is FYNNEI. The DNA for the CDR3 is TGTGCCAGCAGTGATTTGGGACAGCAGTACTTC. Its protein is CASSDLGQQYF.

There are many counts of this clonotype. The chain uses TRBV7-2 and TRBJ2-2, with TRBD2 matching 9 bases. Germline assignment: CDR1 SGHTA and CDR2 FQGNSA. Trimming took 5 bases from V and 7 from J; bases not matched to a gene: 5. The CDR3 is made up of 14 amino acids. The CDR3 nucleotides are TGTGCCAGCAGCCCGGGACTAGCAGGCGGGGAGCTGTTTTTT. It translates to CASSPGLAGGELFF. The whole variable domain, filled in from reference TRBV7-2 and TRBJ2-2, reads GAGVSQSPSNKVTEKGKDVELRCDPISGHTALYWYRQSLGQGLEFLIYFQGNSAPDKSGLPSDRFSAERTGGSVSTLTIQRTQQEDSAVYLCASSPGLAGGELFFGEGSRLTVL.

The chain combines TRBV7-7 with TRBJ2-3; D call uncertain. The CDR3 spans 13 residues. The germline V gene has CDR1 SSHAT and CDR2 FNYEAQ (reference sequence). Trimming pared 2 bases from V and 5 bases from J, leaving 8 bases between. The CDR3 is CASSLRRLDTQYF. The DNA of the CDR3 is TGTGCCAGCAGCTTACGACGTTTAGATACGCAGTATTTT.

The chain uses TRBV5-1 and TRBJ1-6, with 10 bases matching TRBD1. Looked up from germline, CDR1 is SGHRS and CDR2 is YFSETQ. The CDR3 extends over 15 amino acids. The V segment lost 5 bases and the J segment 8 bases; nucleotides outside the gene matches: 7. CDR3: CASRTGQGEYSPLHF. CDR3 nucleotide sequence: TGCGCCAGCAGAACTGGACAGGGGGAATATTCACCCCTCCACTTT.

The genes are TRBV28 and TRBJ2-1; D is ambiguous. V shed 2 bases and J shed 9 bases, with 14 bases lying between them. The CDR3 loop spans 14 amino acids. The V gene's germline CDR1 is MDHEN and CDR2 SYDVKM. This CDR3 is CASSLRTLRLEQFF. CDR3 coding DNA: TGTGCCAGCAGTTTAAGGACCCTCCGTCTTGAGCAGTTCTTC. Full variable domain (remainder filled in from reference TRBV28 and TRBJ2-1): DVKVTQSSRYLVKRTGEKVFLECVQDMDHENMFWYRQDPGLGLRLIYFSYDVKMKEKGDIPEGYSVSREKKERFSLILESASTNQTSMYLCASSLRTLRLEQFFGPGTRLTVL.

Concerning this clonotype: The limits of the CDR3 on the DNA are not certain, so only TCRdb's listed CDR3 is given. This CDR3 is CASSWAQGSPFF. This chain links TRBV5-1 with TRBJ2-1; TRBD1 is the table's D call and was not checked against the DNA. The CDR3 adds up to 12 amino acids, both ends counted. Germline lookup yields CDR1 SGHRS and CDR2 YFSETQ.

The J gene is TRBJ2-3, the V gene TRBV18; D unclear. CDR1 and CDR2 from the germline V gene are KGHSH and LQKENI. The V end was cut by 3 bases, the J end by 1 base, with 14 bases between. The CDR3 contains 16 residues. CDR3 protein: CASSPSTTSGTDTQYF. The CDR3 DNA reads TGTGCCAGCTCACCTTCGACAACTTCGGGCACAGATACGCAGTATTTT.

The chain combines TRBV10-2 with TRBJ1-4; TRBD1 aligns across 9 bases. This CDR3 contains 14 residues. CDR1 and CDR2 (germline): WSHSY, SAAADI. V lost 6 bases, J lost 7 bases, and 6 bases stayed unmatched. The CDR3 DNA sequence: TGCGCCAGCAGCCAGGGACAGGGAAGTGAAAAACTGTTTTTT. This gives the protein CASSQGQGSEKLFF.

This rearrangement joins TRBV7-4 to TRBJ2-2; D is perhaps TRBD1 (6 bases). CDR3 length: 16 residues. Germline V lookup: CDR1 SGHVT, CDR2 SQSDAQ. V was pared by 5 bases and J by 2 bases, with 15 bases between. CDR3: CASSETRTVNTGELFF. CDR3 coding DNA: TGTGCCAGCAGCGAGACTCGGACAGTTAACACCGGGGAGCTGTTTTTT.

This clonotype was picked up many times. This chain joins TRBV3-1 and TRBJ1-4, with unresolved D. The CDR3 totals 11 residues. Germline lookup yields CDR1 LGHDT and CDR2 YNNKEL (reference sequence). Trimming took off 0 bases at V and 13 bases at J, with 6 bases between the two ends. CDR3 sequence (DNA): TGTGCCAGCAGCCAAGAGTACCGACTGTTTTTT. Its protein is CASSQEYRLFF. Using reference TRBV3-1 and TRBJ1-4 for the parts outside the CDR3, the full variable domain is DTAVSQTPKYLVTQMGNDKSIKCEQNLGHDTMYWYKQDSKKFLKIMFSYNNKELIINETVPNRFSPKSPDKAHLNLHINSLELGDSAVYFCASSQEYRLFFGSGTQLSVL.

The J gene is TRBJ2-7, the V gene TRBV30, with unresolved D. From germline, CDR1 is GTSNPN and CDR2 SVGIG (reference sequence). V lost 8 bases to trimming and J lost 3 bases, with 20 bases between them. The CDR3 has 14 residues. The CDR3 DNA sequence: TGTGCCACGGACCGGGCCCTCGGTTACTACGAGCAGTACTTC. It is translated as CATDRALGYYEQYF.

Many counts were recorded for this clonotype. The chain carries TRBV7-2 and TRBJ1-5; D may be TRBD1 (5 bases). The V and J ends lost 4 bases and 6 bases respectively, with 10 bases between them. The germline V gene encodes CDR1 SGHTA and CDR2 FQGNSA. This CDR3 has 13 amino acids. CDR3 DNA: TGTGCCAGCAGCTGGGACGTTATTCAGCCCCAGCATTTT. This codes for CASSWDVIQPQHF.

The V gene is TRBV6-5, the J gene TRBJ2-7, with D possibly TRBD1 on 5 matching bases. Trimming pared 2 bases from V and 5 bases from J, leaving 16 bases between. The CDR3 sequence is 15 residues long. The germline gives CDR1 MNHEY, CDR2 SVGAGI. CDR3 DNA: TGTGCCAGCAGTTACGTCGGCAGGGCTGCCAACGAGCAGTACTTC. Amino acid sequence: CASSYVGRAANEQYF.

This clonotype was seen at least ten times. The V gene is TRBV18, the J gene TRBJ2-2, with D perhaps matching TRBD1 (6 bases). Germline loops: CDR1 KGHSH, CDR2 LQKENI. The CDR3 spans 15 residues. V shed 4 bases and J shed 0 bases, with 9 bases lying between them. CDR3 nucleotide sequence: TGTGCCAGCTCACTCAGGACAGCGAACACCGGGGAGCTGTTTTTT. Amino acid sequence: CASSLRTANTGELFF.